This TCR beta chain was obtained from a study of shared clonotypes between healthy human individuals (dated by TCRdb to about 2020). A note on the overall study: The cohort included a few men and a couple of women between 18 and 49 years of age. For each donor, three plates each were used for CD4 naive and CD4 memory, two plates were used for CD8 naive, and one plate was used for CD8 memory. Blood TCR repertoires of a handful of healthy adults were deeply sequenced to estimate repertoire size and the extent of clonotype sharing between individuals. Different laboratories and diverse techniques were used to prepare libraries and sequence TCR repertoires, to increase sequencing depth and limit assay-specific biases. Leukapheresis yielded between about 0.9 and 9.5 billion PBMCs per donor. The full study reports these points: Larger estimated clonotype richness was generally found for naive subsets than for memory subsets. Incomplete sequencing was indicated by rarefaction of sorted-subset datasets, despite the large sequencing depth. Pairwise subsampling led to the expectation that sequencing depth would affect the degree of clonotype sharing among donors. Compared with non-shared clonotypes, the clonotypes found in all four sorted-subset donors had higher generation probabilities. Across a handful of donors, approximately 5% of naive CD4, roughly 3.5% of naive CD8, about 2.3% of memory CD4, and approximately 0.4% of memory CD8 clonotypes were shared. Sampling was restricted to blood, and TCR repertoires in tissue are likely to differ from TCR repertoires in blood. The genetic and exposure-history diversity represented was limited by the small number of donors.

Remarks on this clone: Its recognized antigen is unknown. It has no much larger one-base neighbor in the sample; base qualities were not kept.

Donors were healthy HIV-negative adults with no recently reported acute infections or vaccinations. All donors were Caucasian adults living in Nashville, Tennessee, USA. CD4+ T cells were enriched through magnetic negative selection, after which naive cells were positively selected on CD45RA and the remaining negative fraction served as the memory subset. Blood was obtained by leukapheresis, after which PBMCs were separated by Ficoll-Histopaque density gradient centrifugation and cryopreserved in liquid nitrogen vapor phase. Purity and quantity of every magnetically sorted T cell population were checked by analytical flow cytometry. Genomic DNA was isolated from each sorted fraction and quantified by UV absorbance on a Nanodrop 2000c. The germline V gene specifies SGHAT as CDR1 and FQNNGV as CDR2. From its cysteine to its phenylalanine, the CDR3 spans 14 amino acids. Only the CDR3 DNA stays, 42 bases, in frame from base 1. Between the V and J ends, shortened by 2 bases and 4 bases respectively, the junction contains 8 bases.

TCR CDR3 regions were amplified from genomic DNA by multiplex PCR using the deep immunoSEQ assay. For each cell subset, the extracted genomic DNA was distributed evenly across all wells of several immunoSEQ 96-well plates, and each plate served as one replicate. For sorted subsets, roughly 200 ng of genomic DNA, equivalent to 30,000 or so T cell genomes, went into each replicate PCR. The purified libraries were quantified using a Qubit 3.0 fluorometer, sized with a Bioanalyzer 2100, and then quantified again using the KAPA Library Quantification kit. Each immunoSEQ 96-well plate was sequenced on its own single-read 150-cycle Illumina NextSeq 550 flow cell. On the authors' methods: The immunoSEQ output contained only junctional sequences without quality scores, so filtering could not match that applied to full-length reads. Sequences were annotated with PyIR, a Python wrapper for IgBLAST v1.9, and V/J genes and CDR3 were assigned using IMGT germline references. Any read was removed if the V/J assignment was weak (E-value above 1e-6), the CDR3 was missing, or the read contained stop codons, out-of-frame junctions, or ambiguous translated residues. A V3J clonotype was defined by an identical inferred V gene, J gene, and CDR3 amino acid sequence. Percentage overlap between repertoires was calculated by dividing the number of shared unique clonotypes by the size of the smaller repertoire. Three approaches were used to assess repertoire richness: RTK rarefaction, the Chao1 estimator, and Recon v2.1 estimates of unobserved clonotypes. Generation probabilities for all TCRbeta clonotypes obtained by the gDNA method from a few donors were computed using OLGA. The table comes from immuneACCESS by way of TCRdb, which keeps in-frame sequences with V and J called. Part of the clones is missing from these tables; in studies checked, under half for an unresolved V gene and the rest for unknown reasons. V and J calls and clone size are copied from that table; D and trimming were computed from the DNA. The sample table lists approximately 1.5 million clones, 98% of them with a count of one. The top ten clones comprise over 0.3% of the sample.

The chain is encoded by TRBV11-2 joined to TRBJ2-2; the D gene identity is not certain. The clonotype was recovered from a man aged 30-40 years in good health. Sequenced material: naive CD4+ T cells sorted from blood. Read against the paper, the sample's cell subset or site label means: CD45RA+ positively selected. This receptor has the CDR3 CASSLLGFTGELFF. The DNA sequence is TGTGCCAGCAGCTTACTGGGATTCACCGGGGAGCTGTTTTTT.